This TCR beta chain emerged from a study of neurological immune-mediated disorders. V shed 6 bases, J shed 0 bases, and the junction held 16 bases outside the gene matches. This CDR3 has 19 residues. Germline CDR1 ENHRY, CDR2 SYGVKD. This clonotype was seen many times. MiXCR, applied by TCRdb to the 5' RACE reads, yields one record per CDR3 protein. The data show more than 45,000 distinct CDR3 sequences, with less than 4.5% seen just once and less than 2% held by the top ten. The clonotype comes from a man younger than 40 with multiple sclerosis. This chain connects TRBV10-3 to TRBJ2-2; 7 positions agree with TRBD1. The sequenced material came from PBMCs. The CDR3 region is CAIRGTGTAKTTNTGELFF. The CDR3 DNA is TGTGCCATCAGAGGTACCGGGACAGCAAAAACTACGAACACCGGGGAGCTGTTTTTT.